The clone carrying this T cell receptor beta chain was picked up many times. Its target is not known. This entry belongs to a study of CD8 T cells in ankylosing spondylitis. Whole-study results and caveats: Among TCR beta sequences, a motif of under ten highly homologous variants appeared characteristic of ankylosing spondylitis blood. The clones that were linked to disease were reported to be significantly enriched in matched synovial fluid samples from ankylosing spondylitis patients.

Making the TCR beta libraries involved quantitative 5'-RACE with molecular barcodes. MiXCR, run by TCRdb on the 5' RACE reads, gives a single entry per CDR3 protein. The sample includes under 850,000 distinct CDR3 sequences, under 20% seen only once; the top ten take over 15%. What was sequenced was blood, either unsorted or a sorted T cell fraction (not recorded which). The sequence was collected from a male donor with ankylosing spondylitis.

This CDR3 reads CASSPLYPNTEAFF. The CDR3 DNA sequence: TGTGCCAGCAGCCCACTCTATCCGAACACTGAAGCTTTCTTT. The chain links TRBV7-7 to TRBJ1-1; D not certain. The ends were cut back, 5 bases at V and 1 base at J, with 11 bases in the middle. Germline CDR1 and CDR2: SSHAT and FNYEAQ (reference sequence). This CDR3 is 14 amino acids long.